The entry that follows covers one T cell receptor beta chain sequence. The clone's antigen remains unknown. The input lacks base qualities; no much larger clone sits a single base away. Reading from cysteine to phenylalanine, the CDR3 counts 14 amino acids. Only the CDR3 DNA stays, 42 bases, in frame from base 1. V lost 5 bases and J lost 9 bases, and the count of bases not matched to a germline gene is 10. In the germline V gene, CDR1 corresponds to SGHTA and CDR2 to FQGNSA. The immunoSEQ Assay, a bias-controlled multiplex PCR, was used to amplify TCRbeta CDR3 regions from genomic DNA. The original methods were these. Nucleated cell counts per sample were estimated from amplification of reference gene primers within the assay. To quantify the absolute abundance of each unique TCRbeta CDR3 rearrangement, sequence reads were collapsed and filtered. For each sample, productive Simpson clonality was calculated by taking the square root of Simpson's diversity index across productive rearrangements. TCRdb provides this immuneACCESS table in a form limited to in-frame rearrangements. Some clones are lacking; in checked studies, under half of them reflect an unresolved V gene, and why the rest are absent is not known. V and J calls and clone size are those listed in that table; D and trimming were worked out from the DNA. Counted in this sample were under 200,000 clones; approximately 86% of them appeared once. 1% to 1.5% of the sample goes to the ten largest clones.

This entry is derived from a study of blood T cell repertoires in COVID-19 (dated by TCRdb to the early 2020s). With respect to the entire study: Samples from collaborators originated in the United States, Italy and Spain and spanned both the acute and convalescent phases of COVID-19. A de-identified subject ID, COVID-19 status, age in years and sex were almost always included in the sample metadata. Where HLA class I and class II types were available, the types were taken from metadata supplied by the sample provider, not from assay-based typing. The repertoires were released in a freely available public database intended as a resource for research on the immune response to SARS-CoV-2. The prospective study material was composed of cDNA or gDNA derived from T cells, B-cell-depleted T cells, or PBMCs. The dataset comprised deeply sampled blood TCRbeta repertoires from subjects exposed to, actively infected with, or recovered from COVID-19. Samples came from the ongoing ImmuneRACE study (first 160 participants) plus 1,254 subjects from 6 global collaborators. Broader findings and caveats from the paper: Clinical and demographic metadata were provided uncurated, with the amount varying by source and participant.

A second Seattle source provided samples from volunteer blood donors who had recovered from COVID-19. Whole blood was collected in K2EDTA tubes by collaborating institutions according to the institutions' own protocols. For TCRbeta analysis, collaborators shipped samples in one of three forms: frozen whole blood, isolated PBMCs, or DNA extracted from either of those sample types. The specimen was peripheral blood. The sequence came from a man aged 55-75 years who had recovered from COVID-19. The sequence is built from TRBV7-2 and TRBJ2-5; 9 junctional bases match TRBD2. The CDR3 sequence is CASSRGVAGVPQYF. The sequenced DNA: TGTGCCAGCAGCAGAGGGGTAGCGGGGGTCCCCCAGTACTTC. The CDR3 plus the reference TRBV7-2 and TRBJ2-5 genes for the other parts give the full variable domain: GAGVSQSPSNKVTEKGKDVELRCDPISGHTALYWYRQSLGQGLEFLIYFQGNSAPDKSGLPSDRFSAERTGGSVSTLTIQRTQQEDSAVYLCASSRGVAGVPQYFGPGTRLLVL.